This T cell receptor (beta chain) is from a study of CD8 T cells in ankylosing spondylitis. One entry per CDR3 protein results from TCRdb running MiXCR on the 5' RACE reads. The data hold some 250,000 distinct CDR3 sequences, with 8% to 9.5% observed a single time. The table lists this clonotype with many counts. In germline, CDR1 is SGDLS, CDR2 YYNGEE. This CDR3 has 15 amino acids. Between the trimmed V and J ends, which lost 2 bases and 8 bases, there was a span of 19 bases. The chain couples TRBV9 to TRBJ1-2; D gene ambiguous. Sequenced input: blood, either unsorted or a sorted T cell fraction (not recorded which). This clonotype was sampled from a male donor with ankylosing spondylitis or in good health (not recorded which). The CDR3 reads CASSVDPDGSSGYTF. In DNA, the CDR3 is TGTGCCAGCAGCGTCGACCCTGACGGGAGCTCAGGCTACACCTTC.